This entry lists 6 T cell receptor beta chains sequenced from one sample in a study of blood T cell repertoires in COVID-19. Method: immunoSEQ multiplex PCR; TCRdb's copy keeps in-frame clones and lacks some. The sample lists about 220,000 clones, roughly 85% seen once, with 4.8% in the top ten. The sequenced sample was PBMCs or T cells enriched from blood (not recorded which). The receptor source for this set is a woman between 50 and 59 years old who had been exposed to COVID-19.

In its sample, this clone was seen a few times. The CDR3, as DNA: TGTGCCAGCAGTGCCGGGACAGGAGGGACCCTTAGGAATCAGCCCCAGCATTTT. It encodes CASSAGTGGTLRNQPQHF. The chain uses TRBV2 and TRBJ1-5, with 8 bases identical to TRBD1. Germline V gene data show CDR1 as SNHLY and CDR2 as FYNNEI. The CDR3 has 18 amino acids. J was trimmed by 4 bases and V by 4 bases; bases with no gene match: 15. The complete variable domain, with remaining parts taken from reference TRBV2 and TRBJ1-5, reads EPEVTQTPSHQVTQMGQEVILRCVPISNHLYFYWYRQILGQKVEFLVSFYNNEISEKSEIFDDQFSVERPDGSNFTLKIRSTKLEDSAMYFCASSAGTGGTLRNQPQHFGDGTRLSIL.

This clone showed up just once. The chain links TRBV28 to TRBJ1-2; TRBD1 matches at 7 bases. The CDR3 is 15 amino acids. V shed 2 bases, J shed 4 bases, and the junction held 7 bases outside the gene matches. Germline V gives CDR1 MDHEN, CDR2 SYDVKM. The CDR3 here is CASSLRGGPSYGYTF. CDR3 nucleotides: TGTGCCAGCAGTTTAAGAGGGGGCCCTAGCTATGGCTACACCTTC.

The V call is TRBV18, the J call TRBJ2-1, with D maybe TRBD2 (5 bases). The CDR3 totals 14 residues. The germline V gene encodes CDR1 KGHSH and CDR2 LQKENI. Trimming left V 3 bases short and J 5 bases short, with 11 bases between. This CDR3 reads CASSPQRNNNEQFF. The CDR3 nucleotides read TGTGCCAGCTCACCGCAGCGGAACAACAATGAGCAGTTCTTC. Based on the CDR3 plus reference TRBV18 and TRBJ2-1, the full variable domain is NAGVMQNPRHLVRRRGQEARLRCSPMKGHSHVYWYRQLPEEGLKFMVYLQKENIIDESGMPKERFSAEFPKEGPSILRIQQVVRGDSAAYFCASSPQRNNNEQFFGPGTRLTVL.

This clone was observed a single time. The V gene is TRBV6-4, the J gene TRBJ2-2; D call uncertain. The CDR3 has 14 residues. Trimming stripped 2 bases from V and 4 bases from J, with 8 bases between. Germline V CDR1 and CDR2: MRHNA, SNTAGT. The CDR3 nucleotides are TGTGCCAGCAGTGACCGTTCGGGCACCGGGGAGCTGTTTTTT. Its translation: CASSDRSGTGELFF.

The sample holds a few counts of this clone. In nucleotides, the CDR3 is TGTGCCAGCAGTGAGGCGGGGGGGCCGGTACGGCAGTATTTT. Translating it yields CASSEAGGPVRQYF. This chain joins TRBV2 and TRBJ2-3; TRBD2 matches 9 bases. Germline assignment: CDR1 SNHLY and CDR2 FYNNEI. The CDR3 contains 14 residues. With V trimmed by 3 bases and J by 11 bases, 9 bases remained unmatched.

The chain has TRBV18 and TRBJ2-3; possible D gene TRBD1, 6 bases. This CDR3 is built from 15 residues. The V end was cut by 3 bases, the J end by 2 bases, with 12 bases between. CDR1 KGHSH and CDR2 LQKENI come from the germline V gene. CDR3 protein: CASSPGRGTTDTQYF. The CDR3 DNA sequence: TGTGCCAGCTCACCGGGCAGGGGAACCACAGATACGCAGTATTTT.